Below are 31 T cell receptor beta chains sequenced from a single sample in a study of T cell responses to AZD1222 COVID-19 vaccine. Using immunoSEQ multiplex PCR, the repertoire was profiled, and TCRdb retains in-frame clones only, with some absent. The sample consists of around 100,000 clones, just over 85% of them appearing once. The sample consisted of peripheral blood, taken on day 0 of AZD1222 vaccination. These receptors were taken from an adult in good health.

The chain employs TRBV6-5 and TRBJ1-1; TRBD1 might be the D (6 bases). V lost 7 bases, J lost 2 bases, and 11 bases lay in between. Per germline, CDR1 MNHEY and CDR2 SVGAGI. The CDR3 is made up of 13 amino acids. CDR3 nucleotides: TGTGCCAGCACCCAACAGGGTAACACTGAAGCTTTCTTT. The encoded protein is CASTQQGNTEAFF.

CDR3 nucleotides: TGTGCCAGCAGCGTAGGGGGCAGGCGGCAGAGCGATGGCTACACCTTC. Amino acids: CASSVGGRRQSDGYTF. J is TRBJ1-2 and V is TRBV9; the D gene is possibly TRBD1 (5 bases). The V and J ends lost 0 bases and 6 bases respectively, with 18 bases between them. The CDR3 sequence is 16 residues long. Germline CDR1 SGDLS, CDR2 YYNGEE.

The genes are TRBV6-6 and TRBJ1-2; TRBD1 aligns across 7 bases. Looked up from germline, CDR1 is MNHNY and CDR2 is SVGAGI (reference sequence). The CDR3 contains 14 residues. J was trimmed by 8 bases and V by 7 bases; bases with no gene match: 13. The DNA of the CDR3 is TGTGCCAGCAATCCTAGTAAGGGGGCGCGAGGCTACACCTTC. This encodes CASNPSKGARGYTF.

The V call is TRBV21-1, the J call TRBJ2-7; the listed D gene, TRBD1, was not tested against the DNA. TRBV21-1 represents a pseudogene. The CDR3 runs 17 residues. CDR3 bases: TGTGCCAGCAGCAAAGAGGCAGGGGTATTACTACGAACGGAGCAGTACTTC. Its protein is CASSKEAGVLLRTEQYF.

The rearrangement links TRBV2 to TRBJ1-5; D ambiguous. Germline V lookup: CDR1 SNHLY, CDR2 FYNNEI. Trimming removed 8 bases at V and 4 bases at J, with 18 bases between. CDR3 length: 15 residues. CDR3: CASQTLPGRNQPQHF. The CDR3 DNA sequence: TGTGCCAGCCAGACGCTCCCTGGGCGGAATCAGCCCCAGCATTTT.

This clone has just one count. The J gene is TRBJ2-3, the V gene TRBV7-9; D tentatively fits TRBD1 or TRBD2 (5 bases each). Deletions cut 5 bases from V and 0 bases from J, with 18 bases between. Per the germline V gene, CDR1 is SEHNR and CDR2 is FQNEAQ (reference sequence). This CDR3 is built from 17 residues. CDR3 loop: CASSPPLAGTSTDTQYF. CDR3 bases: TGTGCCAGCAGCCCCCCCCTCGCAGGGACCAGCACAGATACGCAGTATTTT.

As regards this clone: A read error may account for a junction end that differs from germline. The chain employs TRBV18 and TRBJ1-2; 10 bases align to TRBD1. Germline V gives CDR1 KGHSH, CDR2 LQKENI. The CDR3 is 11 amino acids. The CDR3 loop is CASSNGQGDRF. The CDR3 DNA follows: TGTGCCAGCTCAAACGGACAGGGGGACCGCTTC.

This rearrangement joins TRBV3-1 (or the pseudogene TRBV3-2) to TRBJ1-5; possibly TRBD1 for D (5 bases). Germline values: CDR1 LGHDT, CDR2 YNNKEL (reference sequence). V dropped 7 bases and J dropped 1 base, with 8 bases sitting between them. This CDR3 is built from 13 residues. CDR3 sequence: CASTAGSNQPQHF. CDR3 DNA: TGTGCCAGCACGGCAGGGAGCAATCAGCCCCAGCATTTT.

V gene TRBV10-3 combines with J gene TRBJ2-5, with 7 bases that match TRBD2. Germline CDR1 ENHRY, CDR2 SYGVKD. Unmatched junction bases numbered 5, after V lost 8 bases and J lost 5 bases. The length of the CDR3 is 12 residues. The CDR3 sequence: CAIGREEETQYF. The CDR3 region has the DNA TGTGCCATCGGACGGGAGGAGGAGACCCAGTACTTC.

J is TRBJ1-6 and V is TRBV6-6; D gene uncertain. Trimming pared 6 bases from V and 7 bases from J, leaving 16 bases between. The CDR3 sequence is 15 residues long. From germline, CDR1 is MNHNY and CDR2 SVGAGI (reference sequence). CDR3 DNA: TGTGCCAGCAGAAAAAGAGAACAGATAAATTCACCCCTCCACTTT. Protein sequence: CASRKREQINSPLHF.

The genes are TRBV5-4 and TRBJ2-4, with 11 bases fitting TRBD1. Germline-derived CDR1 and CDR2 are SGHNT and YYREEE (reference sequence). The CDR3 extends over 15 amino acids. The V gene end was trimmed by 0 bases and the J gene end by 7 bases; junction bases not matched to a gene: 3. The CDR3 bases are TGTGCCAGCAGCTTGGCAGGACAGGGGGCGAACATTCAGTACTTC. This codes for CASSLAGQGANIQYF.

This clone was seen just once. CDR3: CASSVTGTQNSPLHF. The CDR3 DNA sequence: TGTGCCAGCAGCGTGACGGGGACTCAAAATTCACCCCTCCACTTT. The chain uses TRBV9 and TRBJ1-6; a possible D gene is TRBD1 (5 bases). The CDR3 is 15 amino acids. The ends were cut back, 2 bases at V and 7 bases at J, with 13 bases in the middle. Germline V lookup: CDR1 SGDLS, CDR2 YYNGEE. Together with reference TRBV9 and TRBJ1-6, the CDR3 gives the full variable domain: DSGVTQTPKHLITATGQRVTLRCSPRSGDLSVYWYQQSLDQGLQFLIQYYNGEERAKGNILERFSAQQFPDLHSELNLSSLELGDSALYFCASSVTGTQNSPLHFGNGTRLTVT.

This chain connects TRBV5-4 to TRBJ2-1; no clear D. V lost 3 bases and J lost 9, with 16 bases in between. Germline CDR1 SGHNT, CDR2 YYREEE (reference sequence). The CDR3 length is 14 residues. CDR3 coding DNA: TGTGCCAGCAGCTCACCGGATCCTGACACTGAGCAGTTCTTC. Translated: CASSSPDPDTEQFF. Full variable domain (missing parts from reference TRBV5-4 and TRBJ2-1): ETGVTQSPTHLIKTRGQQVTLRCSSQSGHNTVSWYQQALGQGPQFIFQYYREEENGRGNFPPRFSGLQFPNYSSELNVNALELDDSALYLCASSSPDPDTEQFFGPGTRLTVL.

The chain has TRBV3-1 (or the pseudogene TRBV3-2) and TRBJ1-4, with TRBD1 matching over 8 bases. The CDR3 sequence is 16 residues long. J lost 5 bases, V lost 4 bases, and 9 bases had no gene match. Germline assignment: CDR1 LGHDT and CDR2 YNNKEL (reference sequence). The CDR3 DNA follows: TGTGCCAGCAGCCGCGAGGGGGACAGGACCAATGAAAAACTGTTTTTT. This sequence encodes CASSREGDRTNEKLFF.

The genes are TRBV3-1 (or the pseudogene TRBV3-2) and TRBJ2-7; 11 nucleotides line up with TRBD2. The CDR3 runs 17 residues. Germline V lookup: CDR1 LGHDT, CDR2 YNNKEL (reference sequence). V shed 1 base, J shed 6 bases, and the junction held 11 bases outside the gene matches. CDR3 in amino acids: CASSQGTSGSVPVEQYF. CDR3 in DNA: TGTGCCAGCAGCCAAGGAACTAGCGGGAGTGTTCCGGTCGAGCAGTACTTC.

The chain is built from TRBV29-1 and TRBJ2-2, with 8 bases matching TRBD1. CDR3 size: 13 residues. Trimming took 7 bases from V and 1 from J; bases not matched to a gene: 2. Germline V CDR1 and CDR2: SQVTM, ANQGSEA. CDR3 region: CSAGQENTGELFF. As DNA, the CDR3 is TGCAGCGCGGGACAGGAGAACACCGGGGAGCTGTTTTTT.

The chain uses TRBV1 and TRBJ1-1. TRBV1 is designated a pseudogene. The CDR3 extends over 16 amino acids. The CDR3 loop is CTSSLVSSFGNTEAFF. CDR3 DNA: TGCACCAGCAGTCTCGTTAGCTCTTTCGGGAACACTGAAGCTTTCTTT.

The sample holds one count of this clone. The chain carries TRBV30 and TRBJ1-5; TRBD1 matches 9 bases. The V segment lost 2 bases and the J segment 4 bases; nucleotides outside the gene matches: 3. The CDR3 spans 14 residues. The germline CDR1 and CDR2 sequences are GTSNPN and SVGIG (reference sequence). The CDR3 protein is CAWSRGTGNQPQHF. CDR3 in DNA: TGTGCCTGGAGTAGAGGGACAGGGAATCAGCCCCAGCATTTT.

V usage is TRBV7-2 and J usage is TRBJ2-7, with D hard to call. V was cut by 1 base and J by 3 bases, with 13 bases left in between. CDR1 and CDR2 (germline): SGHTA, FQGNSA. This CDR3 is 15 amino acids long. The CDR3 loop reads CASSLEIGPGYEQYF. For the CDR3, the DNA is TGTGCCAGCAGCTTAGAAATTGGGCCTGGCTACGAGCAGTACTTC.

Many counts were recorded for this clone. This rearrangement joins TRBV4-1 to TRBJ2-1, with D unclear. Trimming stripped 1 base from V and 4 bases from J, with 17 bases between. The CDR3 loop spans 17 amino acids. Germline V gives CDR1 MGHRA, CDR2 YSYEKL. The CDR3 sequence: CASSQGPGAALYNEQFF. The CDR3 bases are TGCGCCAGCAGCCAAGGACCCGGCGCGGCGCTGTACAATGAGCAGTTCTTC.

In nucleotides, the CDR3 is TGTGCCTCACAGGGGGCAAGAAATGAGCAGTTCTTC. Residues: CASQGARNEQFF. The rearrangement joins TRBV24-1 to TRBJ2-1, with 9 bases matching TRBD1. The V gene's germline CDR1 is KGHDR and CDR2 SFDVKD. V lost 12 bases to trimming and J lost 7 bases; unmatched junction nucleotides: 6. This CDR3 has 12 amino acids.

This chain links TRBV29-1 with TRBJ1-1, with D tentatively TRBD1 (5 bases). Germline V lookup: CDR1 SQVTM, CDR2 ANQGSEA. The CDR3 consists of 14 residues. Trimming removed 7 bases from V and 1 base from J, with 16 bases in between. The CDR3 here is CSGLRGHQNTEAFF. The CDR3 DNA follows: TGCAGCGGCCTACGCGGACACCAGAACACTGAAGCTTTCTTT.

This sequence joins TRBV9 and TRBJ2-5, with 11 bases fitting TRBD2. V shed 0 bases and J 2 bases; nucleotides not matched to a gene: 3. Germline CDR1 is SGDLS and CDR2 is YYNGEE. The CDR3 is made up of 16 amino acids. The CDR3 DNA reads as TGTGCCAGCAGCGTAGGGATAGCGGGGGGGCAAGAGACCCAGTACTTC. Translation: CASSVGIAGGQETQYF. Variable domain in full (rest from reference TRBV9 and TRBJ2-5): DSGVTQTPKHLITATGQRVTLRCSPRSGDLSVYWYQQSLDQGLQFLIQYYNGEERAKGNILERFSAQQFPDLHSELNLSSLELGDSALYFCASSVGIAGGQETQYFGPGTRLLVL.

The chain joins TRBV5-5 to TRBJ2-1, with D hard to call. CDR1 and CDR2 from the germline V gene are SGHKS and YYEKEE (reference sequence). The V end was cut by 0 bases, the J end by 10 bases, with 8 bases between. The CDR3 covers 12 residues. Here the CDR3 DNA reads TGTGCCAGCAGCTTGGCGGCCAGAGAGCAGTTCTTC. Its translation is CASSLAAREQFF.

The V and J genes are TRBV7-2 and TRBJ1-4; no definite D call. Germline assignment: CDR1 SGHTA and CDR2 FQGNSA. The CDR3 is 15 residues long. Trimming shortened V by 2 bases and J by 8 bases, and 15 bases separated the two germline ends. CDR3 sequence (DNA): TGTGCCAGCAGCTTAATCGGATTGGTAGAAGAAAAACTGTTTTTT. Translation gives CASSLIGLVEEKLFF.

This sequence joins TRBV7-2 and TRBJ2-1; 10 bases are shared with TRBD1. CDR3 length: 15 residues. J gave up 7 bases and V 6 bases, and 9 bases lay outside the gene matches. CDR1 and CDR2 (germline): SGHTA, FQGNSA. The DNA of the CDR3 is TGTGCCAGCAGTCTCGACAGGGGGCGACGAAATGAGCAGTTCTTC. Protein: CASSLDRGRRNEQFF.

This sequence joins TRBV5-1 and TRBJ2-1, with 14 positions matching TRBD2. CDR3 length: 19 amino acids. In germline, CDR1 is SGHRS, CDR2 YFSETQ. The junction had 14 bases not matched to a gene; V was cut back by 4 bases and J by 5 bases. DNA of the CDR3: TGCGCCAGCAGCCCCCGACTAGCGGGAGGGCCGTTGGGGAACAATGAGCAGTTCTTC. Protein sequence: CASSPRLAGGPLGNNEQFF.

The rearrangement links TRBV6-2 or TRBV6-3 to TRBJ1-4; possible D gene TRBD1, 5 bases. V dropped 0 bases and J dropped 7 bases, with 9 bases sitting between them. Per the germline V gene, CDR1 is MNHEY and CDR2 is SVGEGT. This CDR3 comprises 14 residues. The CDR3 sequence: CASSYSSGVEKLFF. CDR3 in DNA: TGTGCCAGCAGTTACTCGTCGGGGGTTGAAAAACTGTTTTTT.

This clone was seen ten or more times. The J gene is TRBJ2-7, the V gene TRBV27; either TRBD1 or TRBD2 may supply D (5 bases each). The CDR3 extends over 14 amino acids. The V and J ends lost 4 bases and 2 bases respectively, with 12 bases between them. Germline lookup yields CDR1 MNHEY and CDR2 SMNVEV (reference sequence). The CDR3 loop reads CASSSGTLPYEQYF. The CDR3 nucleotides read TGTGCCAGCAGTTCAGGGACGTTGCCCTACGAGCAGTACTTC.

The sample holds one count of this clone. This rearrangement joins TRBV5-1 to TRBJ2-3, with 10 bases fitting TRBD1. Trimming cost V 4 bases and J 1 base; bases outside gene matches: 3. CDR1 SGHRS and CDR2 YFSETQ come from the germline V gene. The CDR3 is made up of 15 amino acids. The CDR3 loop is CASSLGTGGTDTQYF. CDR3 nucleotide sequence: TGCGCCAGCAGCCTTGGGACAGGGGGCACAGATACGCAGTATTTT. Using reference TRBV5-1 and TRBJ2-3 for the parts outside the CDR3, the full variable domain is KAGVTQTPRYLIKTRGQQVTLSCSPISGHRSVSWYQQTPGQGLQFLFEYFSETQRNKGNFPGRFSGRQFSNSRSEMNVSTLELGDSALYLCASSLGTGGTDTQYFGPGTRLTVL.

This clone has only one observation. This CDR3 is CASSPPNRDVGYTF. CDR3 sequence (DNA): TGTGCCAGCTCACCACCCAACAGGGACGTGGGCTACACCTTC. The V call is TRBV18, the J call TRBJ1-2; D may be TRBD1 (6 bases). Trimming pared 0 bases from V and 8 bases from J, leaving 13 bases between. This CDR3 is 14 amino acids long. The germline V gene encodes CDR1 KGHSH and CDR2 LQKENI.